The present entry profiles one T cell receptor (beta chain) with its context. This receptor's antigen is unknown. Per-base quality was not reported, and no clone a single base away is much larger than it. The library was produced with the immunoSEQ multiplex PCR assay. The multiplex PCR relied on a mix of 60 forward primers for TCR Vbeta segments and 13 reverse primers for TCR Jbeta segments. The CDR3 region of rearranged TCR beta genes was amplified from genomic DNA with a multiplex PCR assay. On the Illumina HiSeq System, the amplified TCR beta libraries were sequenced as 87-base-pair reads. On the study's bioinformatics: A later analysis tallied tens of millions of unique TCR beta chains across the 600 to 700 repertoires, and 10 million to 11 million of those chains were shared by two or more donors. Raw reads were error-corrected and collapsed into unique sequences with a nearest-neighbor algorithm that merged closely related sequences to remove PCR and sequencing errors. To assign V, D and J gene segments, CDR3 sequences were aligned to IMGT reference sequences. For a sequence to be retained, at least a six-nucleotide match to both a V gene segment and a J gene segment was required. Rearrangements were called productive when the CDR3 lacked stop codons and stayed in frame with V and J; all others were non-productive. CDR3 was defined by IMGT convention, running from the second conserved V-encoded cysteine to the conserved J-encoded phenylalanine. The earlier analysis of some 540 of the donors excluded any sequence lacking an unambiguous match to a single V gene segment. In an earlier analysis of 500 to 750 of the donors, V segments were called functional above 56.7% productive rearrangements and were called segregating when the between-donor standard deviation exceeded 5%. A statistical classification framework was built for diagnosing cytomegalovirus status from the catalog of TCR beta chain sequences. A later analysis assigned V and J genes by comparing TCR nucleotide sequences with IMGT/GENE-DB human TR gene sequences. A later analysis assigned CDR3 sequences and most-parsimonious VDJ recombination scenarios with the TCRdist pipeline. In a later analysis, every TCR beta chain was defined by the combination of its CDR3 amino acid sequence and its V-gene family, and reads without a unique V-gene family were dropped. As a way to deal with suspected cross-contamination and a sequencing artifact, a later analysis dropped 500 to 700 nucleotide sequences that were highly shared and had low generation probability. In a later analysis, a clonal expansion index was calculated for each public chain from normalized within-repertoire ranks of inferred template counts. In a later analysis, generation probabilities were computed with a VDJ recombination model fitted to out-of-frame rearrangements, and the resulting probabilities were checked against IGoR. Hypergeometric tests were used in a later analysis to score TCR-TCR, TCR-HLA and TCR-CMV co-occurrence, with a repertoire-size bias correction applied to the TCR pairs. To estimate false discovery rates, a later analysis permuted the HLA or CMV assignments 20 times. A later analysis grouped co-occurring TCRs with DBSCAN, adding TCRdist sequence similarity when clustering within HLA-allele-positive subsets. For co-occurrence clustering, repertoires with fewer than 30,000 or more than 120,000 public chains were excluded, along with roughly 5 repertoires with anomalous nucleotide sharing. Drawn from immuneACCESS, this table holds only the in-frame rearrangements with V and J called that TCRdb kept. Clones are partly lost; checked studies trace under half to an unresolved V gene and leave the rest unexplained. V, J and clone size reflect that table, while D and trimming were determined from the DNA. Recorded for this sample are a few hundred thousand clones; approximately 70% of them occurred a single time. The ten largest make up under 2% of the sample.

The cohort consisted of fewer than 700 healthy bone marrow donors. At the time of sampling, every cohort member was nominally healthy, though immune exposures that went unrecorded were likely present. The donor was CMV seronegative and belonged to the group of more than 300 seronegative cohort members. Every donor gave a peripheral blood sample, and the peripheral blood mononuclear cells from that sample were used for TCR beta sequencing. The Qiagen DNeasy Blood Extraction Kit was used to extract genomic DNA from the blood cell samples. The data originate from a study of cytomegalovirus exposure and HLA in healthy donors (TCRdb year 2017). Study-wide context: An earlier analysis of roughly 610 of the donors reported roughly 300 Gb of sequence data and 117 million unique TCR beta sequences obtained from around 170 million T cells. A later analysis re-examined previously published TCR beta repertoires from over 500 donors and added high-resolution HLA genotyping to investigate patterns of TCR occurrence. Every discovery cohort repertoire had been produced on one sequencing platform. Donor age, sex, ethnicity and CMV serostatus were compiled alongside the repertoire data. In the later analysis, no new phenotypic data were used to find candidate immune exposures; instead, reliance was placed on TCR beta sequences and their occurrence across donors. HLA typing included class I and class II loci at four-digit resolution. An earlier analysis of more than 450 of the donors used high-throughput TCR beta sequencing to judge whether each TCR beta V gene segment behaved as functional or pseudogenic. A later genetic analysis took genome-wide SNP genotypes for 398 of the 666 donors and used that subset as a discovery cohort. A separate validation cohort of about 110 different subjects was used in addition to the 666-subject first cohort. The study was designed to test whether signatures of past pathogen exposure could be identified by cataloging public T cell receptors. The genetic ancestry cluster associated with self-reported Caucasian donors included 81% of the roughly 400 genotyped donors. To predict cytomegalovirus infection status, the study combined high-throughput TCR immunosequencing, statistical association of individual TCRs with disease status, and machine learning. Among around 400 genotyped donors of the cohort, an average of around 240,000 unique TCR beta nucleotide sequences were sequenced per donor, around 20% of them non-productive. Four or five DR-DQ haplotypes were handled as single units for association and clustering because linkage in the cohort was strong. Roughly 290 gigabases of sequencing data and roughly 80 million unique TCR sequences made up an early release that covered under 750 HLA-typed donors. The study used immunosequencing to profile the T cell repertoires of under 700 subjects and linked those repertoires to cytomegalovirus serostatus. The number of typed donors differed by locus: about 629-630 for A, B, C, DRB1 and DQB1; 522 for DQA1; approximately 600 for DPA1; and 400 to 480 for DPB1. Here is what the overall study found, with its caveats: The sequencing pipeline was judged likely to have produced a cluster of highly shared sequence variants as a technical artifact. Most TCR sequences were seen in very few donors, while some public TCRs were found in many individuals. A few of the identified cytomegalovirus-associated TCR beta chains were confirmed in vitro to be specific for cytomegalovirus antigens. Correlated functional status among segregating V segments might reflect linkage disequilibrium, but an unknown experimental factor could not be ruled out. The study listed 150 to 200 TCR beta chains as associated with cytomegalovirus. Because the 87-base-pair reads could not distinguish some IMGT-functional V segments, including TRBV6-2 and TRBV6-3, those segments were excluded. According to the authors, the approach could potentially be generalized to other disease states and immunological phenotypes. For the cohort, immune exposure information was limited to CMV serostatus. Because some donors lacked HLA typing at each locus, the association tests relied only on the typed subset. At a false discovery rate of 0.05, a later analysis linked 16,951 TCR beta sequences to specific HLA alleles. In a later analysis, the rate of TCR association differed among HLA loci, with DRB1 alleles having the most associated TCRs and HLA-C alleles having the fewest. Roughly 15 rarely observed V segments, including chromosome 9 orphons, were excluded from the earlier analysis of about 500 of the donors because counts were too low. In a later analysis, most CMV-associated TCR beta chains were found to appear HLA-restricted, with HLA associations seemingly driven largely by CMV exposure. Compared with the approximately 670-donor mean, donors in an Asian-associated ancestry cluster had fewer N-insertions in productive TCRs, according to a later genetic analysis. Strong co-occurrence of HLA alleles, especially DR and DQ, made assigning TCR associations to individual alleles difficult. A further reported finding was that TCR beta sequences accurately predicted the HLA-A and HLA-B alleles for most subjects in the first cohort. In a later analysis, several top co-occurrence clusters were reported to appear linked to parvovirus B19, influenza, CMV and Epstein-Barr virus. In a later genetic analysis, a missense DCLRE1C variant was associated with V-gene and J-gene trimming of TCR beta chains, and the association was replicated in an independent cohort. Sequencing depth was assumed to be roughly uniform across donors in the presence/absence analyses, though that assumption may not hold. The cohort was sequenced for TCR beta chains only, and without alpha or paired-chain data the features that could be detected were limited. Broadly in line with IMGT annotations, most TCR beta V segments showed up in productive rearrangements about 90% or about 30% of the time in an earlier analysis of roughly 590 of the donors. A later analysis found that HLA-associated TCR beta chains were more clonally expanded and had lower generation probabilities than equally common non-associated chains. The classifier was reported to diagnose cytomegalovirus status with high specificity and sensitivity in both the original cohort and the validation cohort.

Looking up the germline V gene (reference sequence) yields CDR1 SEHNR and CDR2 FQNEAQ. V sheds 5 bases and J sheds 3 bases, leaving 7 bases between their ends. The CDR3 sequence holds 13 residues, the cysteine and phenylalanine included. The kept DNA is CDR3 alone, 39 bases in frame from the first base. This clonotype was obtained from a woman aged 25 to 39 in good health and CMV-seronegative. The V and J genes are TRBV7-9 and TRBJ2-2, with no D gene named confidently. The sample taken for sequencing was PBMCs. CDR3 sequence: CASSLTYTGELFF. The DNA sequence is given as TGTGCCAGCAGCCTCACTTACACCGGGGAGCTGTTTTTT.